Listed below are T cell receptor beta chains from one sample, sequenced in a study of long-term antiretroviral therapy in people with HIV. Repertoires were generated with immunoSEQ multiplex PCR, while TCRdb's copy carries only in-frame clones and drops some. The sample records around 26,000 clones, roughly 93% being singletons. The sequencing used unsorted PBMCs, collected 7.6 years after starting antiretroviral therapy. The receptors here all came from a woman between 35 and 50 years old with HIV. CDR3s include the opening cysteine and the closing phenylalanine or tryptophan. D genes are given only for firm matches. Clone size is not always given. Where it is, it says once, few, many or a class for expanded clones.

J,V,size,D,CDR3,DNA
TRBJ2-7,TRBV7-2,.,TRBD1,CASSRNSPGTGTTNEQYF,TGTGCCAGCAGCCGGAACAGCCCCGGGACAGGGACTACCAACGAGCAGTACTTC
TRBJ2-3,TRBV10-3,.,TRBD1,CAISESRTGAMGDTQYF,TGTGCCATCAGTGAGTCGAGGACAGGGGCTATGGGTGATACGCAGTATTTT
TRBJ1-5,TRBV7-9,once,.,CASSLGQGNQPQHF,TGTGCCAGCAGCTTAGGACAGGGCAATCAGCCCCAGCATTTT
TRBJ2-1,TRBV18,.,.,CASSPGTVDYNEQFF,TGTGCCAGCTCGCCCGGGACCGTGGACTACAATGAGCAGTTCTTC
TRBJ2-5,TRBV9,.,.,CASSVESGGHRGETQYF,TGTGCCAGCAGCGTAGAGAGCGGGGGCCACAGGGGGGAGACCCAGTACTTC
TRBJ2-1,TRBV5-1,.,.,CASSLSQDGYGEQFF,TGCGCCAGCAGCTTGTCCCAGGACGGGTACGGTGAGCAGTTCTTC
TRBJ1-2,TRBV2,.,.,CASSEGRVYGYTF,TGTGCCAGCAGTGAAGGCAGGGTATATGGCTACACCTTC
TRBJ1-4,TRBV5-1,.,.,CASSEGSGNEKLFF,TGCGCCAGCAGCGAGGGCAGCGGTAATGAAAAACTGTTTTTT
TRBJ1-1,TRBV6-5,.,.,CASSDRSSNTEAFF,TGTGCCAGCAGTGACAGGTCCTCGAACACTGAAGCTTTCTTT
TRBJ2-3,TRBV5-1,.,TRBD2,CASSWETTRRSGTTTSTDTQYF,TGCGCCAGCAGCTGGGAAACGACTAGAAGGAGCGGGACTACTACTAGCACAGATACGCAGTATTTT
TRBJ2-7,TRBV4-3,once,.,CASSQDPPSVGGSSEQYF,TGCGCCAGCAGCCAAGATCCCCCTTCGGTGGGGGGTTCTAGCGAGCAGTACTTC
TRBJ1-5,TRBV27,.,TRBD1,CASSLWGGDSNNQPQHF,TGTGCCAGCAGTTTATGGGGGGGGGACAGCAACAATCAGCCCCAGCATTTT
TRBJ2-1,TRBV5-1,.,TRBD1,CASSVPVSETGISWEQFF,TGCGCCAGCAGCGTTCCCGTTAGTGAGACAGGGATTTCTTGGGAGCAGTTCTTC
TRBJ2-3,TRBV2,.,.,CASREGQPLTDTQYF,TGTGCCAGCAGGGAGGGACAACCCCTCACAGATACGCAGTATTTT
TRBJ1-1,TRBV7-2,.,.,CASSSDRWNTEAFF,TGTGCCAGCAGCTCAGATCGATGGAACACTGAAGCTTTCTTT
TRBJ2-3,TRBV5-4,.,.,CASSNRSADTQYF,TGTGCCAGCAGCAATAGGTCCGCAGATACGCAGTATTTT
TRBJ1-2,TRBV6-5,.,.,CASSQNSYGYTF,TGTGCCAGCAGTCAAAACTCCTATGGCTACACCTTC
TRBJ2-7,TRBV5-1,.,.,CASSIQGGMSSYEQYF,TGCGCCAGCAGCATCCAGGGGGGGATGAGCTCCTACGAGCAGTACTTC
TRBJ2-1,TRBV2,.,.,CASRALHEQFF,TGTGCCAGCAGAGCCCTCCATGAGCAGTTCTTC
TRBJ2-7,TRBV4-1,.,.,CASSQDRTGHLSEQYF,TGCGCCAGCAGCCAAGATAGAACGGGGCATCTTTCCGAGCAGTACTTC
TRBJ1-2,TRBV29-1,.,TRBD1,CSVEALTGAGNGYTF,TGCAGCGTTGAAGCCCTTACAGGGGCTGGGAATGGCTACACCTTC
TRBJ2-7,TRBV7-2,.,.,CASSFSYYEQYF,TGTGCCAGCAGCTTCTCTTATTACGAGCAGTACTTC
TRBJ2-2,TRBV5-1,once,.,CASSLEDSKNTGELFF,TGCGCCAGCAGCTTGGAGGACAGTAAGAACACCGGGGAGCTGTTTTTT
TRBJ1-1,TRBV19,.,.,CASSIQGGGNTEAFF,TGTGCCAGTAGTATCCAGGGCGGGGGGAACACTGAAGCTTTCTTT
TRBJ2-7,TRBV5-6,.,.,CASSIGAGPYEQYF,TGTGCCAGCAGCATTGGGGCAGGGCCCTACGAGCAGTACTTC
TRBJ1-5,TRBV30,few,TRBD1,CAWSVDPDRAVTQHF,TGTGCCTGGAGTGTAGATCCGGACAGGGCGGTGACCCAGCATTTT
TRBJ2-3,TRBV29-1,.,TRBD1,CSATSPLQGGTQYF,TGCAGCGCGACTTCGCCTTTACAGGGGGGTACGCAGTATTTT
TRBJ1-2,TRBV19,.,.,CASSLSPIYGYTF,TGTGCCAGTAGCCTCAGCCCAATCTATGGCTACACCTTC
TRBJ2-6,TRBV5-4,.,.,CASSLPSGANVLTF,TGTGCCAGCAGCTTACCCTCTGGGGCCAACGTCCTGACTTTC
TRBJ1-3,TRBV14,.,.,CASSQVPRTNTIYF,TGTGCCAGCAGCCAAGTCCCCCGCACAAACACCATATATTTT
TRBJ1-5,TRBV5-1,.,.,CASSADSPNQPQHF,TGCGCCAGCAGCGCGGACAGCCCAAATCAGCCCCAGCATTTT
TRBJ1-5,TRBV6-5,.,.,CASSYSSPEDQPQHF,TGTGCCAGCAGTTACTCGTCGCCGGAGGACCAGCCCCAGCATTTT
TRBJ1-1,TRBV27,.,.,CASSLSGGSPYTEAFF,TGTGCCAGCAGTTTATCGGGGGGCAGTCCCTACACTGAAGCTTTCTTT
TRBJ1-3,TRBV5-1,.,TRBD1,CASQQGTDSGNTIYF,TGCGCCAGTCAACAGGGGACCGACTCTGGAAACACCATATATTTT
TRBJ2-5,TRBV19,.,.,CASSREGPETQYF,TGTGCCAGTAGCCGCGAGGGGCCAGAGACCCAGTACTTC
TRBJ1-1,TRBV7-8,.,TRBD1,CASSLGRRDRFSTEAFF,TGTGCCAGCAGCTTAGGCCGTCGGGACAGGTTTTCCACTGAAGCTTTCTTT
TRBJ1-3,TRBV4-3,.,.,CASSPDPFSGNTIYF,TGCGCCAGCAGCCCCGACCCCTTCTCTGGAAACACCATATATTTT
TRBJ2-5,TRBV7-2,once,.,CASSSPYQETQYF,TGTGCCAGCAGCTCACCGTACCAAGAGACCCAGTACTTC
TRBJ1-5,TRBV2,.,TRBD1,CASSPTGGNQPQHF,TGTGCCAGCAGCCCTACAGGGGGCAATCAGCCCCAGCATTTT
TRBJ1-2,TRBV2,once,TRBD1,CASSRVGTGGNYGYTF,TGTGCCAGCAGCCGAGTCGGGACAGGGGGCAACTATGGCTACACCTTC
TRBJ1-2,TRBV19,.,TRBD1,CASKVGRGNAFDYGYTF,TGTGCCAGTAAAGTGGGCAGGGGGAACGCTTTTGACTATGGCTACACCTTC